The TCR beta chain under discussion was sequenced for a study of blood T cell repertoires in COVID-19. On the study more broadly: Donors in the United States, Italy and Spain gave samples during acute or convalescent COVID-19. Sources were T cells, B-cell-depleted T cells, or PBMCs; the material itself was cDNA or gDNA.

As originally analysed: Amplifying reference gene primers gave estimates of nucleated cell counts. This table comes from immunoSEQ multiplex PCR, and its TCRdb copy is limited to in-frame clones, with some not included. From that table come the V and J calls and clone size; the DNA was used to work out D and trimming. The data hold 250,000 to 350,000 clones, with roughly 89% observed a single time. The clonotype originates from a middle-aged woman who had recovered from COVID-19. Sequences were obtained from peripheral blood.

In DNA, the CDR3 is TGTGCCAGCAGCTCGAAAACTAGCGGGTTCTACAATGAGCAGTTCTTC. As protein: CASSSKTSGFYNEQFF. V gene TRBV5-4 combines with J gene TRBJ2-1; 9 bases are shared with TRBD2. The germline V gene has CDR1 SGHNT and CDR2 YYREEE (reference sequence). The CDR3 sequence is 16 residues long. J gave up 3 bases and V 3 bases, and 7 bases lay outside the gene matches. The full variable domain, its missing parts supplied by reference TRBV5-4 and TRBJ2-1, is ETGVTQSPTHLIKTRGQQVTLRCSSQSGHNTVSWYQQALGQGPQFIFQYYREEENGRGNFPPRFSGLQFPNYSSELNVNALELDDSALYLCASSSKTSGFYNEQFFGPGTRLTVL.